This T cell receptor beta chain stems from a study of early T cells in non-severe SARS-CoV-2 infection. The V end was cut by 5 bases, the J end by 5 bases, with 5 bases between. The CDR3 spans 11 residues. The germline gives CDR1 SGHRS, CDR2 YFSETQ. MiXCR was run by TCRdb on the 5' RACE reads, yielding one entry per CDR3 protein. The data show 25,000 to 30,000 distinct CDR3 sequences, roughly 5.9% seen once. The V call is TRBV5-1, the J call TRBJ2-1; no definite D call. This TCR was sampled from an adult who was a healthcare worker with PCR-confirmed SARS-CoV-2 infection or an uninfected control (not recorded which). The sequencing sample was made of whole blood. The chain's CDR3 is CASSRNNEQFF. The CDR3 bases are TGCGCCAGCAGTCGAAACAATGAGCAGTTCTTC.